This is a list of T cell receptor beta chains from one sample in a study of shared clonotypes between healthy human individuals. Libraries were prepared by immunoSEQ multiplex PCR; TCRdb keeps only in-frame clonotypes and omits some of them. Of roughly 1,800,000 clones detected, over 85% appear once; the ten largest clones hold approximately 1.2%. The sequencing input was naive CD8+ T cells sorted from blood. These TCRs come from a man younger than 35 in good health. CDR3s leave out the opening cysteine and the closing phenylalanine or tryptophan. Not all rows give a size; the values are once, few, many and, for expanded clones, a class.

ASSDEELSAY,TRBJ2-3,-,TRBV25-1,10
ASSEATSGRAYEQY,TRBJ2-7,-,TRBV10-2,14
ASSQDRSSSYEQY,TRBJ2-7,-,TRBV4-3,13
ASSLEGGLIEQY,TRBJ2-7,-,TRBV5-1,12
ASSFLAYEQY,TRBJ2-7,-,TRBV27,10
ASSLNDRGTDTQY,TRBJ2-3,-,TRBV11-1,13
AISGTDYEQY,TRBJ2-7,-,TRBV10-3,10
ASSLGVGTEAF,TRBJ1-1,-,TRBV5-4,11
ASSEVRGQEEFNYGYT,TRBJ1-2,-,TRBV6-1,16
ASSSPGGTGELF,TRBJ2-2,-,TRBV7-3,12
ASSLAEVYT,TRBJ1-2,-,TRBV5-6,9
ASSLAGGPVTGELF,TRBJ2-2,-,TRBV13,14
ASSLAGGGGGETQY,TRBJ2-5,-,TRBV7-2,14
ASSLSVGGVGRPQH,TRBJ1-5,-,TRBV7-9,14
AWRLAGGGNEQF,TRBJ2-1,-,TRBV30,12
ASSGWTPPSHEQY,TRBJ2-7,-,TRBV5-5,13
ASSHLGGRAYNEQF,TRBJ2-1,-,TRBV4-1,14
ASSYGPRGEQY,TRBJ2-7,-,TRBV2,11
ASSQGAGLYEQY,TRBJ2-7,-,TRBV4-3,12
ASSLLAGDEKLF,TRBJ1-4,once,TRBV27,12
ASSLRDAPNTEAF,TRBJ1-1,-,TRBV9,13
ASSLMGAYEQY,TRBJ2-7,-,TRBV7-9,11
ASRQGGPSNEQF,TRBJ2-1,-,TRBV7-9,12
ASSLAPQKETQY,TRBJ2-5,-,TRBV7-9,12
ASSADRESYEQY,TRBJ2-7,-,TRBV19,12
ASSLFHGAEKLF,TRBJ1-4,-,TRBV7-9,12
ASSGGGIGYT,TRBJ1-2,-,TRBV19,10
ASSRDQGDTQY,TRBJ2-3,-,TRBV4-1,11
ASSVRDRDYEQY,TRBJ2-7,-,TRBV9,12
ASSLMDTQY,TRBJ2-3,-,TRBV27,9
ATPGEGNEKLF,TRBJ1-4,-,TRBV15,11
ASSYQGGMYEQY,TRBJ2-7,-,TRBV6-5,12
ASRLLAELYNEQF,TRBJ2-1,-,TRBV6-5,13
ASSLEEGFSRFTDTQY,TRBJ2-3,-,TRBV5-1,16
AISESASGASYEQY,TRBJ2-7,-,TRBV10-3,14
ASSPLLAGADTQY,TRBJ2-3,-,TRBV28,13
ASSLGPEGGNTYEQY,TRBJ2-7,-,TRBV11-3,15
ASSSRGNQETQY,TRBJ2-5,-,TRBV11-2,12
ASSQQGQGAEGETQY,TRBJ2-5,-,TRBV7-3,15
ASSLKGAGYEQY,TRBJ2-7,-,TRBV5-4,12
ASSYSGQGETQY,TRBJ2-5,-,TRBV6-5,12
ASSDYFNSPLH,TRBJ1-6,few,TRBV2,11
ASSYLQGETQY,TRBJ2-5,-,TRBV6-5,11
ASSTPGTSGRLQETQY,TRBJ2-5,-,TRBV7-6,16
ASSLEPGLAGHNEQF,TRBJ2-1,-,TRBV11-2,15
ASSADRVGNYGYT,TRBJ1-2,-,TRBV6-5,13
ASRDPENTGELF,TRBJ2-2,-,TRBV5-4,12
ASSLSGGEAF,TRBJ1-1,-,TRBV7-9,10
ASSEPLDTQY,TRBJ2-3,-,TRBV2,10
ASSLAWGDQETQY,TRBJ2-5,-,TRBV11-2,13
ASSFLGPFQETQY,TRBJ2-5,-,TRBV5-1,13
ASSFEGDTQY,TRBJ2-3,-,TRBV27,10